The 14 T cell receptor beta chains below all came from one sample that was sequenced in a study of T cell repertoires in cytomegalovirus infection. Their recognized antigens are unknown. TCRdb independently ran MiXCR on the reads; one entry per CDR3 protein. The table records 830,000 or so distinct CDR3 sequences, 32% of them present only once. The specimen comprised cultured CD8+ T cells from PBMCs, sampled from culture after CMV antigen stimulation. These receptors were collected from a human donor in good health (CMV status not recorded). Some clones in this sample may be carry-over from other donors' samples.

This clonotype was counted between two and nine times. Here the CDR3 DNA reads TGTGCCAGCAGTTCCAGGGGTGGAATCACTGAAGCTTTCTTT. Encoded protein: CASSSRGGITEAFF. This chain connects TRBV27 to TRBJ1-1, with TRBD1 as a possible D gene (6 bases). CDR1 and CDR2 (germline): MNHEY, SMNVEV (reference sequence). The length of the CDR3 is 14 residues. The V end lost 4 bases, the J end lost 4 bases, and 13 bases lay between the germline ends.

This chain links TRBV6-1 with TRBJ2-3, with 8 bases fitting TRBD1. Germline CDR1 MNHNS, CDR2 SASEGT. CDR3 length: 15 residues. V lost 3 bases, J lost 5 bases, and 7 bases stayed unmatched. CDR3 protein: CASSDRQGARDTQYF. DNA for the CDR3: TGTGCCAGCAGTGATCGGCAGGGGGCTCGAGATACGCAGTATTTT.

V is TRBV7-6 and J is TRBJ2-5; no clear D. Germline V lookup: CDR1 SGHVS, CDR2 FNYEAQ. The CDR3 loop spans 15 amino acids. The V and J ends lost 7 bases and 1 base respectively, with 16 bases between them. The chain's CDR3 is CASTVRRGPQETQYF. In DNA form, the CDR3 reads TGTGCCAGCACCGTGAGGAGAGGACCCCAAGAGACCCAGTACTTC. The whole variable domain, filled in from reference TRBV7-6 and TRBJ2-5, reads GAGVSQSPRYKVTKRGQDVALRCDPISGHVSLYWYRQALGQGPEFLTYFNYEAQQDKSGLPNDRFSAERPEGSISTLTIQRTEQRDSAMYRCASTVRRGPQETQYFGPGTRLLVL.

The chain carries TRBV6-6 and TRBJ1-6; possibly TRBD1 for D (6 bases). The CDR3 consists of 18 residues. V was shortened by 2 bases and J by 3 bases, with 17 bases between the two germline ends. CDR1 and CDR2 from the germline V gene are MNHNY and SVGAGI (reference sequence). In nucleotides, the CDR3 is TGTGCCAGCAGTTACGTTTGGGCAGGGGACCGCTATAATTCACCCCTCCACTTT. The encoded protein is CASSYVWAGDRYNSPLHF.

This clonotype has just a few counts. The chain is built from TRBV7-3 and TRBJ2-2; 9 nucleotides align to TRBD1. CDR1 is SGHTA and CDR2 is FQGTGA in the germline V gene. This CDR3 has 16 residues. J was trimmed by 5 bases and V by 4 bases; bases with no gene match: 8. In DNA, the CDR3 is TGTGCCAGCAGCTCCTCCCCGACAGGGGGAACCGGGGAGCTGTTTTTT. Translated, it gives CASSSSPTGGTGELFF.

This clonotype was recorded a few times. The rearrangement uses TRBV12-3 or TRBV12-4 and TRBJ1-5, with 7 bases matching TRBD1. The CDR3 spans 14 residues. The V segment lost 4 bases and the J segment 5 bases; nucleotides outside the gene matches: 5. DNA for the CDR3: TGTGCCAGCAGTTCCCGGGACAGTCATCAGCCCCAGCATTTT. Translation: CASSSRDSHQPQHF.

This clonotype occurred a few times. The chain couples TRBV7-8 to TRBJ2-3; D gene unclear. CDR3 length equals 17 residues. Trimming cost V 0 bases and J 2 bases, with 15 bases left between them. The germline CDR1 and CDR2 sequences are SGHVS and FQNEAQ. This chain's CDR3 is CASSLARLAGYTDTQYF. CDR3 DNA: TGTGCCAGCAGCTTAGCAAGGTTGGCAGGCTACACAGATACGCAGTATTTT.

Comment on this clonotype: A read error is possible here, since a much larger clone lies one base away. The chain couples TRBV6-2 or TRBV6-3 to TRBJ2-7; possibly TRBD1 for D (7 bases). The germline V gene encodes CDR1 MNHEY and CDR2 SVGEGT. The CDR3 is 14 amino acids. The CDR3 protein is CANSPTGRNYEQYV. CDR3 sequence (DNA): TGTGCCAACAGTCCGACAGGGAGGAACTACGAGCAGTACGTC.

This clonotype was seen only a few times. In nucleotides, the CDR3 is TGTGCCACTGGGCAGGCCGCCTACGAGCAGTACTTC. Translation: CATGQAAYEQYF. The chain combines TRBV2 with TRBJ2-7, with D unclear. Trimming stripped 10 bases from V and 2 bases from J, with 12 bases between. The germline gives CDR1 SNHLY, CDR2 FYNNEI. This CDR3 region has 12 residues.

The rearrangement joins TRBV27 to TRBJ1-5, with 8 bases aligning to TRBD1. Germline loops: CDR1 MNHEY, CDR2 SMNVEV (reference sequence). CDR3 length: 16 residues. After removal of 8 bases from V and 3 bases from J, the junction contained 12 bases not matched to a gene. DNA for the CDR3: TGTGCCAGCGGGTACCAAACAGGGGGGGTCAATCAGCCCCAGCATTTT. Its translation is CASGYQTGGVNQPQHF.

The chain recombines TRBV13 with TRBJ1-1; D unresolved. The CDR3 covers 13 residues. Trimming stripped 1 base from V and 6 bases from J, with 9 bases between. The germline CDR1 and CDR2 sequences are PRHDT and FYEKMQ (reference sequence). Here the CDR3 reads CASSLEDAAEAFF. CDR3 nucleotides: TGTGCCAGCAGCTTAGAGGACGCCGCTGAAGCTTTCTTT.

The V and J genes are TRBV10-3 and TRBJ1-5, with TRBD1 matching 7 bases. The V and J ends lost 2 bases and 3 bases, in that order; junction bases with no gene match: 7. The CDR3 is made up of 16 amino acids. CDR1 is ENHRY and CDR2 is SYGVKD in the germline V gene. CDR3 amino acids: CAISEGQVISNQPQHF. CDR3 sequence (DNA): TGTGCCATCAGTGAGGGACAGGTAATATCCAATCAGCCCCAGCATTTT.

This clonotype has more than one count but fewer than ten. This chain connects TRBV19 to TRBJ2-3; the match to TRBD1 covers 9 bases. The CDR3 spans 15 residues. Per germline, CDR1 LNHDA and CDR2 SQIVND (reference sequence). J gave up 4 bases and V 5 bases, and 7 bases lay outside the gene matches. CDR3 coding DNA: TGTGCCAGTAGTTCCCGGGACAGGGCCCCAGATACGCAGTATTTT. Residues: CASSSRDRAPDTQYF.

The chain links TRBV25-1 to TRBJ1-2; no definite D call. V lost 0 bases and J 8 bases, leaving 31 bases between the germline ends. The CDR3 consists of 20 residues. Per the germline V gene, CDR1 is MGHDK and CDR2 is SYGVNS. The CDR3 DNA is TGTGCCAGCAGTGAATATTACTCGCCGGCCCTCCCAGAGGAGGGATACGGCTACACCTTC. It translates to CASSEYYSPALPEEGYGYTF.